Presented here are 25 T cell receptor beta chains from one specimen sequenced in a study of human T cells and chemical hapten exposure. Time point indicated: patch test 3, about 24 weeks after DPC sensitization. The sample's treatment: therapeutic diphenylcyclopropenone sensitization with weekly scalp DPC. In TCRdb, the RACE reads were re-called with MiXCR into one record per CDR3 protein. The sample has about 84,000 distinct CDR3 sequences, 10% to 11% seen once. Sequencing used whole blood, obtained in connection with sensitization to the hapten diphenylcyclopropenone (DPC). The receptors originated from a woman in her forties or fifties with alopecia areata. Some clones in this sample may be carry-over from other donors' samples.

This clonotype appeared many times. The rearrangement uses TRBV20-1 and TRBJ2-7; 8 nucleotides line up with TRBD1. CDR3 length: 16 residues. With V trimmed by 0 bases and J by 0 bases, 7 bases remained unmatched. Germline CDR1 and CDR2: DFQATT and SNEGSKA (reference sequence). CDR3 sequence: CSARDPGQGPSYEQYF. The CDR3 coding sequence is TGCAGTGCTAGAGATCCTGGACAGGGACCCTCCTACGAGCAGTACTTC.

This clonotype was seen at least ten times. V usage is TRBV6-5 and J usage is TRBJ2-3, with 13 bases lining up with TRBD2. Trimming removed 2 bases from V and 5 bases from J; junction bases left unmatched: 7. CDR1 and CDR2 (germline): MNHEY, SVGAGI. The CDR3 runs to 17 residues. CDR3 loop: CASSYRTSGRRRDTQYF. DNA for the CDR3: TGTGCCAGCAGTTACCGGACTAGCGGGAGACGGAGAGATACGCAGTATTTT.

This clonotype showed up many times. The rearrangement joins TRBV18 to TRBJ2-2, with D unclear. Trimming cost V 3 bases and J 1 base, with 9 bases left between them. CDR1 is KGHSH and CDR2 is LQKENI in the germline V gene. The CDR3 length is 15 residues. CDR3 sequence (DNA): TGTGCCAGCTCACCTGATCGGAAGAACACCGGGGAGCTGTTTTTT. It specifies CASSPDRKNTGELFF.

J is TRBJ2-3 and V is TRBV6-2 or TRBV6-3; TRBD2 agrees at 7 bases. The CDR3 is 13 amino acids. CDR1 is MNHEY and CDR2 is SVGEGT in the germline V gene. The V segment lost 6 bases and the J segment 4 bases; nucleotides outside the gene matches: 4. CDR3 DNA sequence: TGTGCCAGCAGGAACGGGGGGTCAGATACGCAGTATTTT. It encodes CASRNGGSDTQYF.

This clonotype was picked up a small number of times. The rearrangement links TRBV5-6 to TRBJ2-4; perhaps TRBD1 as D (5 bases). CDR3 length equals 15 residues. Germline CDR1 reads SGHDT; CDR2 reads YYEEEE. Trimming took 4 bases from V and 0 from J, leaving 11 bases between them. The CDR3 loop is CASSRTNVAKNIQYF. The CDR3 bases are TGTGCCAGCAGCCGGACAAACGTAGCCAAAAACATTCAGTACTTC.

The chain carries TRBV6-1 and TRBJ2-2; D is undetermined. V was shortened by 7 bases and J by 4 bases, with 7 bases between the two germline ends. The CDR3 length is 12 residues. Germline V gene data show CDR1 as MNHNS and CDR2 as SASEGT. In nucleotides, the CDR3 is TGTGCCAGCACTGCACTCACCGGGGAGCTGTTTTTT. Protein: CASTALTGELFF.

V is TRBV11-2 and J is TRBJ2-7; 7 nucleotides line up with TRBD1. In germline, CDR1 is SGHAT, CDR2 FQNNGV. This CDR3 is built from 11 residues. V shed 8 bases and J 5 bases; nucleotides not matched to a gene: 3. The CDR3 nucleotides read TGTGCCAGCCACAGGGGCGACGAGCAGTACTTC. As protein: CASHRGDEQYF.

Ten or more counts support this clonotype. This sequence joins TRBV29-1 and TRBJ2-7; weak D call: TRBD2 (5 bases). Germline CDR1 reads SQVTM; CDR2 reads ANQGSEA. This CDR3 region has 13 residues. V lost 3 bases to trimming and J lost 6 bases, with 15 bases between them. The CDR3 protein is CSVEAGKRVEQYF. Written as DNA, the CDR3 is TGCAGCGTTGAGGCGGGTAAAAGGGTCGAGCAGTACTTC.

Only a few counts were recorded for this clonotype. The rearrangement joins TRBV6-6 to TRBJ2-7; 7 bases fit TRBD2. This CDR3 has 15 residues. Germline CDR1 MNHNY, CDR2 SVGAGI (reference sequence). The trim removed 5 bases at V and 4 bases at J, leaving 11 bases unmatched. CDR3 loop: CASSIWGEGRYEQYF. The CDR3 nucleotides are TGTGCCAGCAGTATTTGGGGGGAGGGCCGTTACGAGCAGTACTTC.

This clonotype was seen ten or more times. The V call is TRBV20-1, the J call TRBJ2-7, with 8 nucleotides matching TRBD2. Trimming removed 0 bases from V and 1 base from J; junction bases left unmatched: 8. The germline V gene encodes CDR1 DFQATT and CDR2 SNEGSKA (reference sequence). The CDR3 covers 16 residues. CDR3 DNA: TGCAGTGCTAGAGATCGCCTAGCGGGTCGGTCCTACGAGCAGTACTTC. Its translation: CSARDRLAGRSYEQYF.

There are a few counts of this clonotype. V and J are TRBV30 and TRBJ2-7; 12 bases agree with TRBD2. J gave up 4 bases and V 1 base, and 5 bases lay outside the gene matches. The CDR3 runs to 15 residues. Germline V gene data show CDR1 as GTSNPN and CDR2 as SVGIG (reference sequence). The CDR3: CAWSAKTSGRYEQYF. DNA for the CDR3: TGTGCCTGGAGTGCCAAGACTAGCGGGAGATACGAGCAGTACTTC.

This clonotype was counted a few times. The V call is TRBV3-1, the J call TRBJ2-1; D is tentatively TRBD1 or TRBD2 (6 bases each). CDR3 length: 14 residues. Per the germline V gene, CDR1 is LGHDT and CDR2 is YNNKEL (reference sequence). Trimming shortened V by 2 bases and J by 9 bases, and 14 bases separated the two germline ends. CDR3 DNA: TGTGCCAGCAGCCAATATCCCGGAGGGGGTGAGCAGTTCTTC. This encodes CASSQYPGGGEQFF.

This clonotype was counted many times. The V gene is TRBV30, the J gene TRBJ2-7, with D perhaps matching TRBD1 or TRBD2 (5 bases each). V was pared by 2 bases and J by 0 bases, with 17 bases between. Germline CDR1 GTSNPN, CDR2 SVGIG (reference sequence). The CDR3 runs to 16 residues. The CDR3 loop is CAWSPIPGTSSYEQYF. As DNA, the CDR3 is TGTGCCTGGAGTCCCATCCCCGGGACCAGCTCCTACGAGCAGTACTTC.

This clonotype was counted at least ten times. V usage is TRBV12-3 or TRBV12-4 and J usage is TRBJ2-7; 8 nucleotides agree with TRBD2. The V and J ends lost 5 bases and 6 bases, in that order; junction bases with no gene match: 9. The CDR3 contains 14 residues. CDR3 region: CASSPGLGPFEQYF. In nucleotides, the CDR3 is TGTGCCAGCAGTCCGGGACTAGGTCCGTTCGAGCAGTACTTC.

The gene calls are TRBV20-1 and TRBJ2-7; 7 positions match TRBD1. Germline V gene data show CDR1 as DFQATT and CDR2 as SNEGSKA (reference sequence). The V segment lost 6 bases and the J segment 0 bases; nucleotides outside the gene matches: 5. There are 13 residues in the CDR3. The CDR3 sequence is CSASRGRSYEQYF. In DNA form, the CDR3 reads TGCAGTGCCAGTAGGGGGCGCTCCTACGAGCAGTACTTC.

This chain uses TRBV20-1 with TRBJ1-1; 9 bases are shared with TRBD1. Germline V gene lookup returns CDR1 DFQATT and CDR2 SNEGSKA (reference sequence). This CDR3 comprises 16 residues. Trimming took 6 bases from V and 2 from J; bases not matched to a gene: 13. The DNA for the CDR3 is TGCAGTGCCCATGGGACAGGGCTCAAGTTTAACACTGAAGCTTTCTTT. Its protein is CSAHGTGLKFNTEAFF.

This clonotype was found many times. The rearrangement uses TRBV5-4 and TRBJ2-5, with TRBD2 matching over 12 bases. Losses at the gene ends were 7 bases for V and 4 bases for J; bases not matched to a gene: 8. CDR3 length: 15 amino acids. From germline, CDR1 is SGHNT and CDR2 YYREEE (reference sequence). CDR3 sequence: CASASSGRALETQYF. CDR3 nucleotides: TGTGCCAGCGCCTCTAGCGGGAGGGCCCTAGAGACCCAGTACTTC.

This clonotype appeared many times. The chain has TRBV6-2 or TRBV6-3 and TRBJ1-5; possible D gene TRBD1, 6 bases. The CDR3 spans 17 residues. V lost 5 bases and J 4 bases, leaving 21 bases between the germline ends. The germline V gene encodes CDR1 MNHEY and CDR2 SVGEGT. CDR3 in amino acids: CASSGMGFTGKNQPQHF. CDR3 nucleotides: TGTGCCAGCAGTGGGATGGGATTTACAGGGAAAAATCAGCCCCAGCATTTT.

The chain links TRBV15 to TRBJ2-1, with D hard to call. V was pared by 1 base and J by 0 bases, with 7 bases between. The germline V gene encodes CDR1 LNHNV and CDR2 YYDKDF (reference sequence). There are 15 residues in the CDR3. CDR3 sequence (DNA): TGTGCCACCAGCAGAGTAAGTAACTCCTACAATGAGCAGTTCTTC. Residues: CATSRVSNSYNEQFF.

This clonotype was seen a single time. This chain links TRBV7-2 with TRBJ2-7; 7 bases are a match to TRBD1. V shed 4 bases and J 0 bases; nucleotides not matched to a gene: 12. The V gene's germline CDR1 is SGHTA and CDR2 FQGNSA. This CDR3 is built from 17 residues. This chain's CDR3 is CASSSSLNRGSSYEQYF. CDR3 nucleotide sequence: TGTGCCAGCAGCTCCAGCCTAAACAGGGGTAGCTCCTACGAGCAGTACTTC. Using reference TRBV7-2 and TRBJ2-7 for the parts outside the CDR3, the full variable domain is GAGVSQSPSNKVTEKGKDVELRCDPISGHTALYWYRQSLGQGLEFLIYFQGNSAPDKSGLPSDRFSAERTGGSVSTLTIQRTQQEDSAVYLCASSSSLNRGSSYEQYFGPGTRLTVT.

This clonotype occurred a few times. V is TRBV2 and J is TRBJ2-1; D uncertain. The V and J ends lost 1 base and 9 bases respectively, with 10 bases between them. The CDR3 spans 13 residues. Germline-derived CDR1 and CDR2 are SNHLY and FYNNEI. CDR3 nucleotides: TGTGCCAGCAGTGAAGGAGTGGTCACTGAGCAGTTCTTC. Translating it yields CASSEGVVTEQFF. The full variable domain, rest sourced from reference TRBV2 and TRBJ2-1, is EPEVTQTPSHQVTQMGQEVILRCVPISNHLYFYWYRQILGQKVEFLVSFYNNEISEKSEIFDDQFSVERPDGSNFTLKIRSTKLEDSAMYFCASSEGVVTEQFFGPGTRLTVL.

This clonotype was detected ten times or more. The V call is TRBV12-2, the J call TRBJ1-3; the table's D call, TRBD1, was not checked against the DNA. TRBV12-2 is marked as a pseudogene. The CDR3 length is 17 residues. CDR3 region: CASRLPDRVDSGNTIYF. The CDR3 nucleotides read TGTGCAAGTCGCTTACCGGACCGTGTAGACAGTGGAAACACCATATATTTT.

The V gene is TRBV19, the J gene TRBJ2-2; 11 nucleotides line up with TRBD2. Unmatched junction bases numbered 7, after V lost 4 bases and J lost 3 bases. Germline V CDR1 and CDR2: LNHDA, SQIVND (reference sequence). This CDR3 comprises 17 residues. The CDR3 coding sequence is TGTGCCAGTAGTAAGGGACTAGCGGTTCTCGACACCGGGGAGCTGTTTTTT. Amino acids: CASSKGLAVLDTGELFF.

This clonotype was counted between two and nine times. This chain uses TRBV2 with TRBJ2-3; weak D call: TRBD1 (6 bases). The CDR3 has 14 residues. Germline V gene lookup returns CDR1 SNHLY and CDR2 FYNNEI. Trimming cost V 4 bases and J 2 bases, with 10 bases left between them. CDR3 bases: TGTGCCAGCAGTGTCGGGACATACACAGATACGCAGTATTTT. Protein: CASSVGTYTDTQYF. Drawing the rest from reference TRBV2 and TRBJ2-3, the complete variable domain is EPEVTQTPSHQVTQMGQEVILRCVPISNHLYFYWYRQILGQKVEFLVSFYNNEISEKSEIFDDQFSVERPDGSNFTLKIRSTKLEDSAMYFCASSVGTYTDTQYFGPGTRLTVL.

This clonotype has more than one count but fewer than ten. The chain uses TRBV28 and TRBJ2-7, with D maybe TRBD1 (6 bases). Germline V gives CDR1 MDHEN, CDR2 SYDVKM. This CDR3 contains 15 residues. V dropped 7 bases and J dropped 3 bases, with 19 bases sitting between them. The CDR3 region is CASTPSPAGDYEQYF. The DNA for the CDR3 is TGTGCCAGCACACCTAGCCCGGCAGGGGACTACGAGCAGTACTTC.